This TCR beta chain derives from a study of cytomegalovirus exposure and HLA in healthy donors. PCR used 60 Vbeta primers and 13 Jbeta primers. The repertoire was sequenced with immunoSEQ multiplex PCR; TCRdb's copy has only in-frame clones and lacks some. In all, the sample yields roughly 54,000 clones. Germline loops: CDR1 SGHTA, CDR2 FQGNSA. This CDR3 has 14 amino acids. V gave up 4 bases and J gave up 5 bases; unmatched junction bases: 5. This TCR derives from a woman aged 25 to 39 in good health and CMV-seropositive. The specimen was PBMCs. This chain connects TRBV7-2 to TRBJ1-5, with 7 bases lining up with TRBD1. The CDR3 loop is CASSYRGGDQPQHF. DNA of the CDR3: TGTGCCAGCAGCTACAGGGGAGGAGATCAGCCCCAGCATTTT.